The present T cell receptor beta chain was sequenced within a study of response to subunit inactivated influenza vaccine. The CDR3 sequence is 13 residues long. Trimming removed 10 bases at V and 7 bases at J, with 14 bases between. Germline assignment: CDR1 ENHRY and CDR2 SYGVKD. One entry per CDR3 protein results from TCRdb running MiXCR on the RT-PCR reads. The sample includes 600,000 to 850,000 distinct CDR3 sequences, about 15% of them seen just once. This clonotype originated in a man between 45 and 60 years old who received an inactivated influenza vaccine. The sample in question was PBMCs from blood, obtained around 14 days before vaccination. V usage is TRBV10-3 and J usage is TRBJ1-6; TRBD1 is a possible D gene (6 bases). The CDR3 here is CATQTGMNSPLHF. CDR3 nucleotide sequence: TGTGCCACCCAAACAGGGATGAATTCACCCCTCCACTTT.